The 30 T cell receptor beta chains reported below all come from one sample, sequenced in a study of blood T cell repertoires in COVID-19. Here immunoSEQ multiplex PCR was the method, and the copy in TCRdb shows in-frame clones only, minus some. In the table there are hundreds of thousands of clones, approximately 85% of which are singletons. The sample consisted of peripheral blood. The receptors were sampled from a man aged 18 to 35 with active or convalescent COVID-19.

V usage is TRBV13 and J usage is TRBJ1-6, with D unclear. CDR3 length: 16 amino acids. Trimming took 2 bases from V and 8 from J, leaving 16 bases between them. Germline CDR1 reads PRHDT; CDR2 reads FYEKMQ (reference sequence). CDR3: CASSLNSEGSHSPLHF. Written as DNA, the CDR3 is TGTGCCAGCAGCTTAAACTCAGAGGGCAGCCATTCACCCCTCCACTTT.

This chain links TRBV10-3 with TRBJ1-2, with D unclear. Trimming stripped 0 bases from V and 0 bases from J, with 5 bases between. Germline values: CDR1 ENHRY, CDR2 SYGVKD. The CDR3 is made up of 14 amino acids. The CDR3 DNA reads TGTGCCATCAGTGAGTCGGCGGCTAACTATGGCTACACCTTC. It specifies CAISESAANYGYTF.

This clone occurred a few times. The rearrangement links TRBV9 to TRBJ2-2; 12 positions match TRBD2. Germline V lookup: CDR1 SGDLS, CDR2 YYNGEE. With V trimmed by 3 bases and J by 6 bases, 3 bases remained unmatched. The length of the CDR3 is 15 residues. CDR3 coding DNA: TGTGCCAGCAGCGCGACTAGCGGGGGATCCGGGGAGCTGTTTTTT. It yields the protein CASSATSGGSGELFF.

CDR3 sequence reads: CSVLPGQGWKGHTEAFF. CDR3 coding DNA: TGCAGCGTCCTTCCGGGACAGGGATGGAAAGGGCACACTGAAGCTTTCTTT. This chain connects TRBV29-1 to TRBJ1-1; TRBD1 matches 9 bases. CDR1 and CDR2 (germline): SQVTM, ANQGSEA. The trim removed 6 bases at V and 3 bases at J, leaving 17 bases unmatched. This CDR3 has 17 amino acids.

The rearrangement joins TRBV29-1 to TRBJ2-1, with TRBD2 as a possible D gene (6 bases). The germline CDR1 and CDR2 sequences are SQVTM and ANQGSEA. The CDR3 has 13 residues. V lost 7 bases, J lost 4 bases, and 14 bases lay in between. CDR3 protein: CSGGVDGYNEQFF. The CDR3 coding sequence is TGCAGCGGCGGGGTGGACGGGTACAATGAGCAGTTCTTC.

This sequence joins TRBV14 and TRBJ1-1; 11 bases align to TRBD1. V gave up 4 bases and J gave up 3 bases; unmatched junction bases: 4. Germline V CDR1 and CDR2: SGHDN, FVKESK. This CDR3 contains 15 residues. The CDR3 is CASSLGTGGDTEAFF. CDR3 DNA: TGTGCCAGCAGCCTAGGGACAGGGGGTGACACTGAAGCTTTCTTT.

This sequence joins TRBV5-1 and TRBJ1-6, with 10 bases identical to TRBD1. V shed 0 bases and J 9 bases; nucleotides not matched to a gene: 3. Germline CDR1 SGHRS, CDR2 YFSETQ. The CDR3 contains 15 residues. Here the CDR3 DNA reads TGCGCCAGCAGCTTGGTGCGGACAGGGGGTTCACCCCTCCACTTT. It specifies CASSLVRTGGSPLHF.

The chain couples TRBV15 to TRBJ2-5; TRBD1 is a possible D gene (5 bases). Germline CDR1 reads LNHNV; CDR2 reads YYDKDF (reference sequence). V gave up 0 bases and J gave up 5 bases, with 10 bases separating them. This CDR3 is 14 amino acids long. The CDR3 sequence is CATSRDGASETQYF. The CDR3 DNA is TGTGCCACCAGCAGAGATGGGGCTTCGGAGACCCAGTACTTC.

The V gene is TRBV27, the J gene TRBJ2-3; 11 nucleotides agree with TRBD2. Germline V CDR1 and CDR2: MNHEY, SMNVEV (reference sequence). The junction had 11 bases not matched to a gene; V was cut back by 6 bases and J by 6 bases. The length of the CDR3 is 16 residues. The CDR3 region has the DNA TGTGCCAGCAGGCCCTCTAGCGGGGGGCCGGGGGATACGCAGTATTTT. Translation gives CASRPSSGGPGDTQYF.

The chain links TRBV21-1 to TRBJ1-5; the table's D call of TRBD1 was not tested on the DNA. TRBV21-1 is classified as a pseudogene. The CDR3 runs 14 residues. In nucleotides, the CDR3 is TGTGCCAGCAGCAAAGTCAGGGGCGAACAGCCCCAGCATTTT. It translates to CASSKVRGEQPQHF.

The CDR3 loop is CASSEGQVYGYTF. For the CDR3, the DNA is TGTGCCAGCAGTGAAGGGCAGGTCTATGGCTACACCTTC. V usage is TRBV25-1 and J usage is TRBJ1-2; D is ambiguous. Trimming cost V 2 bases and J 4 bases, with 8 bases left between them. The germline V gene encodes CDR1 MGHDK and CDR2 SYGVNS. This CDR3 is built from 13 residues.

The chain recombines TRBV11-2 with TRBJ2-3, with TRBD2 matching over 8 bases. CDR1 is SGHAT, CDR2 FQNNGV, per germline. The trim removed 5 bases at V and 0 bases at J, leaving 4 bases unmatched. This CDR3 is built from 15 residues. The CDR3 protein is CASSTSGSSTDTQYF. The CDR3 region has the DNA TGTGCCAGCAGCACTAGCGGCTCTAGCACAGATACGCAGTATTTT.

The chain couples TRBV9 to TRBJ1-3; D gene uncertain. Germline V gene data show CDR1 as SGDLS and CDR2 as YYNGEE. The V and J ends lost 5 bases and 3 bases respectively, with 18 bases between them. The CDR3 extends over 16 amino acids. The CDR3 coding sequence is TGTGCCAGCAGTCCGACTGGAGGCGAGGATGGAAACACCATATATTTT. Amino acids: CASSPTGGEDGNTIYF.

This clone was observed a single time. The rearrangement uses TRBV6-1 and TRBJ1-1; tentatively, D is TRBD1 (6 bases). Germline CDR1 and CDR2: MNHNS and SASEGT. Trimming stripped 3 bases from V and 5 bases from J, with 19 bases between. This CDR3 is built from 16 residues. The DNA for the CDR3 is TGTGCCAGCAGTGACAGGGCTACAGGGCAGGGAACTGAAGCTTTCTTT. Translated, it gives CASSDRATGQGTEAFF.

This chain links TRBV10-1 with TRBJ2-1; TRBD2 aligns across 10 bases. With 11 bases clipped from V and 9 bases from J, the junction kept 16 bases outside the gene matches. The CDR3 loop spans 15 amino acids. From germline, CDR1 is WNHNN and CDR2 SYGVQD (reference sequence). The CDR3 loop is CAGSSGGPVGAEQFF. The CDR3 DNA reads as TGCGCCGGCTCTAGCGGGGGCCCAGTGGGAGCTGAGCAGTTCTTC.

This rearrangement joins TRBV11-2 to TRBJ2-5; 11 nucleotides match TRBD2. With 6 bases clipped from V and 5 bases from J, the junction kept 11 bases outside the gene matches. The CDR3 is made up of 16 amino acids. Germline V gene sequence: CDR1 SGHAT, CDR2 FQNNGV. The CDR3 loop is CASSFGSGGAGETQYF. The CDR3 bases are TGTGCCAGCAGTTTTGGTAGCGGGGGGGCCGGGGAGACCCAGTACTTC. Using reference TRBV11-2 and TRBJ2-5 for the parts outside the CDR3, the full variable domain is EAGVAQSPRYKIIEKRQSVAFWCNPISGHATLYWYQQILGQGPKLLIQFQNNGVVDDSQLPKDRFSAERLKGVDSTLKIQPAKLEDSAVYLCASSFGSGGAGETQYFGPGTRLLVL.

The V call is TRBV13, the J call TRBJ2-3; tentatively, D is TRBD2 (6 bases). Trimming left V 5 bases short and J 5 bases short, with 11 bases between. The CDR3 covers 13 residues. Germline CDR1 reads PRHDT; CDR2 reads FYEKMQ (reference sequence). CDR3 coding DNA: TGTGCCAGCAGCGGGCGGGGCGAAGATACGCAGTATTTT. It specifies CASSGRGEDTQYF.

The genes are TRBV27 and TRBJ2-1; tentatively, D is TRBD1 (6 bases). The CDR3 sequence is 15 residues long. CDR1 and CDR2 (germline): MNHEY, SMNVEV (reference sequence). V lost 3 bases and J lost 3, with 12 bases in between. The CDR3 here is CASSFTGTNYNEQFF. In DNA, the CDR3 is TGTGCCAGCAGTTTTACCGGGACAAACTACAATGAGCAGTTCTTC.

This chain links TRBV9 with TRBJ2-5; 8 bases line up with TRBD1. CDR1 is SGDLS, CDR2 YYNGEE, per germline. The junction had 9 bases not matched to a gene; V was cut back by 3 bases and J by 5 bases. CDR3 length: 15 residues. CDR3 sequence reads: CASSAPGQGWETQYF. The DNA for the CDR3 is TGTGCCAGCAGCGCCCCCGGACAGGGTTGGGAGACCCAGTACTTC.

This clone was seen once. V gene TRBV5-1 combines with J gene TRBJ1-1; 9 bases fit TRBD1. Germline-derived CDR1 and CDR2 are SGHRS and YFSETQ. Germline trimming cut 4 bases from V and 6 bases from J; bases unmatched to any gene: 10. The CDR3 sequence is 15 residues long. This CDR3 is CASSKDGTGLAEAFF. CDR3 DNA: TGCGCCAGCAGCAAGGATGGGACAGGGCTCGCTGAAGCTTTCTTT.

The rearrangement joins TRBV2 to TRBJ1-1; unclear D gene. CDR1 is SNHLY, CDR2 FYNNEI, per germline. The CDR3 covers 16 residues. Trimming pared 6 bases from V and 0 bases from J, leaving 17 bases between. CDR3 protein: CASREHGETMNTEAFF. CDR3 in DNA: TGTGCCAGCAGAGAACACGGAGAAACTATGAACACTGAAGCTTTCTTT.

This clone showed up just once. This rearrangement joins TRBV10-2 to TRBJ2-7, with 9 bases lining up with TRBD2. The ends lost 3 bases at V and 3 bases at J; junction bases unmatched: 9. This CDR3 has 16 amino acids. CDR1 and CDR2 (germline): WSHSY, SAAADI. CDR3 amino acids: CASSDTGLASRYEQYF. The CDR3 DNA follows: TGCGCCAGCAGTGATACCGGACTAGCGAGTCGCTACGAGCAGTACTTC.

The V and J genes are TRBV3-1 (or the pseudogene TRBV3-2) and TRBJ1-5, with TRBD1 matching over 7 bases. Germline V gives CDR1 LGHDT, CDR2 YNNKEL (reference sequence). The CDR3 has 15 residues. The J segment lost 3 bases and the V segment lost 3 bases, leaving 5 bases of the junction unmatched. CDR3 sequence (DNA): TGTGCCAGCAGCCAGGACAGGTCCTCCAATCAGCCCCAGCATTTT. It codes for CASSQDRSSNQPQHF.

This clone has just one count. The CDR3 region is CASSSTRDNQETQYF. In nucleotides, the CDR3 is TGTGCCAGCTCATCGACCCGGGACAACCAAGAGACCCAGTACTTC. The rearrangement uses TRBV18 and TRBJ2-5; a possible D gene is TRBD1 (6 bases). The CDR3 runs to 15 residues. From germline, CDR1 is KGHSH and CDR2 LQKENI. Trimming took off 5 bases at V and 0 bases at J, with 13 bases between the two ends.

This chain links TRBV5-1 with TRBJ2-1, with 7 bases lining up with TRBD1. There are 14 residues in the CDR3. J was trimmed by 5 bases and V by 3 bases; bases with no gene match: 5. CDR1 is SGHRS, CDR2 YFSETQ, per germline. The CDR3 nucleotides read TGCGCCAGCAGCTCTTGGACAGGAGACAATGAGCAGTTCTTC. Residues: CASSSWTGDNEQFF.

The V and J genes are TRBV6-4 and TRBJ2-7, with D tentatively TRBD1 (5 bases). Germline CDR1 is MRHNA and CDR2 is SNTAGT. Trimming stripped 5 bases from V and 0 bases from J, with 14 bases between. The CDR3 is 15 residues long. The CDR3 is CASSRPTESSYEQYF. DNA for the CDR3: TGTGCCAGCAGTCGGCCGACAGAAAGCTCCTACGAGCAGTACTTC.

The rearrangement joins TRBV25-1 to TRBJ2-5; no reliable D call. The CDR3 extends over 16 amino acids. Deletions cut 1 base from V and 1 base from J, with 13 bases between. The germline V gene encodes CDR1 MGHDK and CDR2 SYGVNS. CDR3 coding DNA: TGTGCCAGCAGTGAATCGACTTCAAATCCCCAAGAGACCCAGTACTTC. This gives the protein CASSESTSNPQETQYF. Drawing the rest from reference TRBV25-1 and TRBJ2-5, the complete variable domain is EADIYQTPRYLVIGTGKKITLECSQTMGHDKMYWYQQDPGMELHLIHYSYGVNSTEKGDLSSESTVSRIRTEHFPLTLESARPSHTSQYLCASSESTSNPQETQYFGPGTRLLVL.

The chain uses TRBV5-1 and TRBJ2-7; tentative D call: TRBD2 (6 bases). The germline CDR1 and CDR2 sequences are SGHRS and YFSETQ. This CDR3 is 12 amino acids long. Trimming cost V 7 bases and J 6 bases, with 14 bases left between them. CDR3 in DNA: TGCGCCAGCGGAGAGAAGGGAGGCGAGCAGTACTTC. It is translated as CASGEKGGEQYF.

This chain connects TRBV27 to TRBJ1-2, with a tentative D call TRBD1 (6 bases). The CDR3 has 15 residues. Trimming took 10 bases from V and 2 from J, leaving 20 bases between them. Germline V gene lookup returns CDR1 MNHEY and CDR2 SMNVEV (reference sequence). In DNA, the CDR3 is TGTGCCACAGGCAGGGGCTCACCCACCAACTATGGCTACACCTTC. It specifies CATGRGSPTNYGYTF.

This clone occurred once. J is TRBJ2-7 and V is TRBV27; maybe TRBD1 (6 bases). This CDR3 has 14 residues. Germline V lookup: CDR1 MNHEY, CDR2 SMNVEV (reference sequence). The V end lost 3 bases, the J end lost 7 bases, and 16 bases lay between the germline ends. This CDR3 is CASSFSGAFREQYF. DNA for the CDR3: TGTGCCAGCAGTTTCTCAGGGGCCTTTAGGGAGCAGTACTTC.